Below are 10 T cell receptor beta chains sequenced from a single sample in a study of T cells expressing NK-cell markers. TCRdb reworked the 5' RACE reads into one entry per CDR3 protein, no DNA. The sample totals about 380,000 distinct CDR3 sequences. The sequenced material came from blood T cells: a sorted CD56 or NKG2C T cell subset, CD4+ or CD8+ T cells, or bulk PBMC T cells (not recorded which). All receptors derive from a man aged 18-70 years in good health.

This chain links TRBV12-3 or TRBV12-4 with TRBJ2-7; TCRdb indicates TRBD2, and absent DNA this call remains unverified. The CDR3 sequence is 14 residues long. This CDR3 is CASSFGLRAREQYF.

V gene TRBV12-3 or TRBV12-4 combines with J gene TRBJ2-2; the TCRdb D gene call, TRBD1, has no DNA to confirm it. The CDR3 sequence is 17 residues long. The CDR3 is CASSLLRFQGNTGELFF.

The chain's CDR3 is CASSSGLAGGLRGSDTQYF. The chain couples TRBV7-3 to TRBJ2-3; TCRdb selects TRBD2, and the lack of DNA leaves this call unchecked. Germline V lookup: CDR1 SGHTA, CDR2 FQGTGA. The CDR3 totals 19 residues.

V gene TRBV5-4 combines with J gene TRBJ2-2; TCRdb designates TRBD2, a call that cannot be tested without DNA. Germline-derived CDR1 and CDR2 are SGHNT and YYREEE (reference sequence). The CDR3 runs to 16 residues. The CDR3: CASTLGLAGDTGELFF.

This sequence joins TRBV12-3 or TRBV12-4 and TRBJ2-1. CDR3 length equals 15 residues. Here the CDR3 reads CASSFRTYSYNEQFF.

V and J are TRBV7-9 and TRBJ2-7. From germline, CDR1 is SEHNR and CDR2 FQNEAQ (reference sequence). CDR3 length equals 14 residues. The CDR3 reads CASSLVMASSEQYF.

This chain uses TRBV12-3 or TRBV12-4 with TRBJ2-1; lacking DNA, the TRBD1 call made by TCRdb goes unchecked. CDR3 length: 16 residues. The CDR3 reads CASSWDRGLSYNEQFF.

The chain has TRBV5-1 and TRBJ2-5; TCRdb proposes TRBD1, but this gene call is untestable without DNA. CDR3 length equals 16 residues. CDR1 and CDR2 (germline): SGHRS, YFSETQ. The CDR3 spells CASSSSNRDNQETQYF.

This sequence joins TRBV20-1 and TRBJ2-1; TCRdb picks TRBD1, but there is no DNA to check that call. Germline V gives CDR1 DFQATT, CDR2 SNEGSKA (reference sequence). The CDR3 extends over 18 amino acids. CDR3 residues: CSARDFSSLRGANNEQFF.

V is TRBV2 and J is TRBJ2-1; the TCRdb call, TRBD2, lacks DNA for checking. Germline assignment: CDR1 SNHLY and CDR2 FYNNEI. The CDR3 has 12 amino acids. This CDR3 reads CASSDWLAGRFF.